This T cell receptor beta chain stems from a study of blood T cells in healthy people across ages. Study outcomes and limitations: Donors of long life had a larger count of naive CD4+ cells and greater diversity than aged donors.

Germline lookup yields CDR1 SGHRS and CDR2 YFSETQ. The CDR3 extends over 14 amino acids. V dropped 7 bases and J dropped 0 bases, with 12 bases sitting between them. This clonotype was counted between two and nine times. Its antigen is not identified. Through a sample-barcoded 5' primer and a J-beta primer mix, a second PCR was run for about 6 to 12 cycles. TCRdb independently ran MiXCR on the 5' RACE reads; one entry per CDR3 protein. This sample has roughly 790,000 distinct CDR3 sequences; around 46% occur once, and the top ten carry about 20%. This TCR was recovered from a woman aged 55-70 years in good health. The chain uses TRBV5-1 and TRBJ2-3; D not certain. Material for sequencing was blood. This CDR3 reads CASARGGSTDTQYF. CDR3 sequence (DNA): TGCGCCAGCGCCCGTGGCGGTAGCACAGATACGCAGTATTTT.